The rows below give T cell receptor beta chains drawn from one sample of a study of T cells in localized non-small cell lung cancer. Profiled with immunoSEQ multiplex PCR; TCRdb holds only in-frame clones, not every one. The sample lists some 32,000 clones, roughly 94% occurring once. This material consisted of peripheral blood, taken before any cancer treatment. Receptor source: a woman aged 35-70 years with stage I lung adenocarcinoma. CDR3s include the opening cysteine and the closing phenylalanine or tryptophan. Each record gives: J gene, clone size, D gene, V gene, CDR3 protein, CDR3 DNA. The D gene is left open where the match is weak. Size values are once, few and many counts, or a class for expanded clones, and some rows have none.

J: TRBJ1-5; size: NA; D: TRBD1; V: TRBV15; CDR3: CATSKMTGAKTYSNQPQHF; DNA: TGTGCCACCAGCAAAATGACAGGGGCTAAAACTTATAGCAATCAGCCCCAGCATTTT
J: TRBJ1-3; size: NA; D: NA; V: TRBV10-3; CDR3: CAISSPNSGNTIYF; DNA: TGTGCCATCAGTAGTCCCAACTCTGGAAACACCATATATTTT
J: TRBJ2-7; size: once; D: NA; V: TRBV7-2; CDR3: CASSLVINRDYEQYF; DNA: TGTGCCAGCAGCTTAGTGATCAACCGAGATTACGAGCAGTACTTC
J: TRBJ2-1; size: once; D: NA; V: TRBV7-3; CDR3: CASSRQPYNEQFF; DNA: TGTGCCAGCAGCCGACAGCCCTACAATGAGCAGTTCTTC
J: TRBJ1-1; size: NA; D: NA; V: TRBV9; CDR3: CASSASGTEAFF; DNA: TGTGCCAGCAGCGCATCAGGGACTGAAGCTTTCTTT
J: TRBJ1-2; size: once; D: NA; V: TRBV6-1; CDR3: CASSEGQPSIYGYTF; DNA: TGTGCCAGCAGTGAAGGACAGCCGTCCATCTATGGCTACACCTTC
J: TRBJ2-7; size: NA; D: NA; V: TRBV6-6; CDR3: CASTTATASYEQYF; DNA: TGTGCCAGCACAACTGCGACAGCATCCTACGAGCAGTACTTC
J: TRBJ2-7; size: few; D: TRBD1; V: TRBV5-4; CDR3: CASSKTDRDYEQYF; DNA: TGTGCCAGCAGCAAAACGGACAGGGACTACGAGCAGTACTTC
J: TRBJ1-4; size: NA; D: TRBD1; V: TRBV5-1; CDR3: CASSFGTDREATNEKLFF; DNA: TGCGCCAGCAGCTTCGGGACAGATCGGGAGGCAACTAATGAAAAACTGTTTTTT
J: TRBJ1-6; size: NA; D: TRBD1; V: TRBV4-2; CDR3: CASSLGQGAYSPLHF; DNA: TGTGCCAGCAGCTTGGGGCAGGGGGCATATTCACCCCTCCACTTT
J: TRBJ2-5; size: NA; D: NA; V: TRBV5-1; CDR3: CASSPGRETQYF; DNA: TGCGCCAGCAGCCCAGGGCGCGAGACCCAGTACTTC
J: TRBJ1-2; size: NA; D: TRBD1; V: TRBV4-3; CDR3: CASSQPGQRVYGYTF; DNA: TGCGCCAGCAGCCAACCGGGACAGCGAGTCTATGGCTACACCTTC
J: TRBJ1-2; size: NA; D: TRBD1; V: TRBV19; CDR3: CASTRQGPNYGYTF; DNA: TGTGCCAGTACCCGACAGGGACCCAACTATGGCTACACCTTC
J: TRBJ1-1; size: NA; D: TRBD1; V: TRBV7-2; CDR3: CASGGTVKSEAFF; DNA: TGTGCCAGCGGGGGGACAGTAAAGTCTGAAGCTTTCTTT
J: TRBJ1-6; size: NA; D: NA; V: TRBV2; CDR3: CASSERRVYDNSPLHF; DNA: TGTGCCAGCAGTGAAAGGAGGGTATATGATAATTCACCCCTCCACTTT
J: TRBJ1-2; size: NA; D: TRBD1; V: TRBV28; CDR3: CASRDRLAYGYTF; DNA: TGTGCCAGTAGGGACAGGTTGGCCTATGGCTACACCTTC
J: TRBJ2-2; size: NA; D: TRBD2; V: TRBV2; CDR3: CASRGIAGGTGELFF; DNA: TGTGCCAGCAGGGGAATAGCGGGCGGTACCGGGGAGCTGTTTTTT
J: TRBJ1-4; size: NA; D: TRBD1; V: TRBV4-3; CDR3: CASTETGVSEKLFF; DNA: TGCGCCAGCACCGAAACAGGGGTTAGTGAAAAACTGTTTTTT
J: TRBJ2-1; size: once; D: NA; V: TRBV9; CDR3: CASSVGLASYNEQFF; DNA: TGTGCCAGCAGCGTAGGTTTGGCCTCCTACAATGAGCAGTTCTTC
J: TRBJ1-5; size: NA; D: NA; V: TRBV10-3; CDR3: CAISEPYSNQPQHF; DNA: TGTGCCATCAGTGAGCCTTATAGCAATCAGCCCCAGCATTTT
J: TRBJ1-5; size: NA; D: NA; V: TRBV2; CDR3: CASSGLRANDQPQHF; DNA: TGTGCCAGCAGTGGTCTGAGGGCGAACGATCAGCCCCAGCATTTT
J: TRBJ1-2; size: NA; D: TRBD1; V: TRBV6-1; CDR3: CASSETRGGNYGYTF; DNA: TGTGCCAGCAGTGAAACCAGGGGGGGAAACTATGGCTACACCTTC
J: TRBJ2-1; size: NA; D: TRBD2; V: TRBV7-2; CDR3: CASSPRTSGGEQFF; DNA: TGTGCCAGCAGCCCACGGACTAGCGGTGGGGAGCAGTTCTTC
J: TRBJ1-1; size: NA; D: NA; V: TRBV7-6; CDR3: CASSLGSGASTEAFF; DNA: TGTGCCAGCAGCTTAGGGTCCGGGGCGTCCACTGAAGCTTTCTTT
J: TRBJ2-7; size: NA; D: NA; V: TRBV12-5; CDR3: CASGSHHRVVEQYF; DNA: TGTGCTAGTGGTTCCCATCACAGGGTCGTCGAGCAGTACTTC
J: TRBJ2-7; size: NA; D: NA; V: TRBV19; CDR3: CASRSIIYEQYF; DNA: TGTGCCAGTAGATCTATAATTTACGAGCAGTACTTC
J: TRBJ1-1; size: NA; D: NA; V: TRBV4-2; CDR3: CASSQVFPGLSTEAFF; DNA: TGTGCCAGCAGCCAAGTTTTTCCAGGGTTGAGCACTGAAGCTTTCTTT
J: TRBJ1-4; size: NA; D: NA; V: TRBV7-9; CDR3: CASSLGGRTNEKLFF; DNA: TGTGCCAGCAGCTTAGGCGGAAGAACTAATGAAAAACTGTTTTTT
J: TRBJ2-1; size: NA; D: TRBD2; V: TRBV7-2; CDR3: CASRRPGLDYNEQFF; DNA: TGTGCCAGCAGACGACCGGGACTAGACTACAATGAGCAGTTCTTC
J: TRBJ2-1; size: NA; D: NA; V: TRBV28; CDR3: CASSFRQYNEQFF; DNA: TGTGCCAGCAGTTTTCGCCAGTACAATGAGCAGTTCTTC
J: TRBJ2-7; size: NA; D: NA; V: TRBV23-1; CDR3: CASSQSPEGPYEQYF; DNA: TGCGCCAGCAGTCAATCGCCCGAAGGCCCCTACGAGCAGTACTTC
J: TRBJ2-1; size: NA; D: TRBD2; V: TRBV7-3; CDR3: CASSLAGTSGRANEQFF; DNA: TGTGCCAGCAGCCTGGCGGGTACTAGCGGGAGGGCTAATGAGCAGTTCTTC
J: TRBJ2-7; size: NA; D: NA; V: TRBV6-5; CDR3: CASSYSRGTRAYEQYF; DNA: TGTGCCAGCAGTTATAGCAGGGGGACTAGAGCCTACGAGCAGTACTTC
J: TRBJ2-1; size: NA; D: TRBD2; V: TRBV7-3; CDR3: CASSSTSGRAGKNEQFF; DNA: TGTGCCAGCAGCTCGACTAGCGGGAGGGCCGGTAAAAATGAGCAGTTCTTC
J: TRBJ2-7; size: NA; D: TRBD2; V: TRBV7-8; CDR3: CAIGVEVGRVHEQYF; DNA: TGTGCCATCGGCGTAGAGGTCGGGAGGGTCCACGAGCAGTACTTC
J: TRBJ1-1; size: NA; D: NA; V: TRBV5-1; CDR3: CASSPSRGVLNTEAFF; DNA: TGCGCCAGCAGCCCCAGTCGGGGAGTTTTGAACACTGAAGCTTTCTTT
J: TRBJ2-1; size: NA; D: TRBD2; V: TRBV7-9; CDR3: CASSFVRRELYNEQFF; DNA: TGTGCCAGCAGCTTTGTTAGGCGGGAGTTGTACAATGAGCAGTTCTTC
J: TRBJ2-3; size: NA; D: NA; V: TRBV15; CDR3: CATSPKGLRDTQYF; DNA: TGTGCCACCAGCCCTAAAGGTCTCCGGGATACGCAGTATTTT
J: TRBJ1-4; size: NA; D: NA; V: TRBV5-5; CDR3: CASSPRGPSNEKLFF; DNA: TGTGCCAGCAGCCCGAGGGGACCCTCAAACGAAAAACTGTTTTTT
J: TRBJ2-7; size: NA; D: NA; V: TRBV21-1; CDR3: CASSSLAGDYEQYF; DNA: TGTGCCAGCAGCAGCCTAGCAGGGGACTACGAGCAGTACTTC
J: TRBJ2-2; size: NA; D: NA; V: TRBV6-5; CDR3: CAVGRTRRTGELFF; DNA: TGTGCCGTAGGTCGGACAAGACGGACCGGGGAGCTGTTTTTT
J: TRBJ2-2; size: NA; D: NA; V: TRBV6-5; CDR3: CASSYDSGTGELFF; DNA: TGTGCCAGCAGTTACGATTCGGGCACCGGGGAGCTGTTTTTT
J: TRBJ2-1; size: NA; D: NA; V: TRBV11-2; CDR3: CASSPVLPTYNEQFF; DNA: TGTGCCAGCAGCCCCGTCCTCCCGACCTACAATGAGCAGTTCTTC
J: TRBJ1-3; size: NA; D: NA; V: TRBV2; CDR3: CASSELPGSSGNTIYF; DNA: TGTGCCAGCAGTGAATTGCCAGGGTCCTCTGGAAACACCATATATTTT
J: TRBJ1-2; size: NA; D: NA; V: TRBV2; CDR3: CAESGSANYGYTF; DNA: TGTGCGGAATCAGGGTCCGCTAACTATGGCTACACCTTC
J: TRBJ2-7; size: once; D: TRBD1; V: TRBV5-4; CDR3: CASSDHRGFPYEQYF; DNA: TGTGCCAGCAGCGATCACAGGGGTTTCCCCTACGAGCAGTACTTC
J: TRBJ1-3; size: NA; D: TRBD1; V: TRBV7-2; CDR3: CASSSRTGRGNTIYF; DNA: TGTGCCAGCAGCTCTCGGACAGGGCGGGGAAACACCATATATTTT
J: TRBJ2-7; size: NA; D: TRBD2; V: TRBV29-1; CDR3: CSAGLAGVEGEQYF; DNA: TGCAGCGCCGGACTAGCGGGAGTAGAGGGCGAGCAGTACTTC
J: TRBJ2-2; size: NA; D: TRBD1; V: TRBV27; CDR3: CASSLPSGTGGRVGELFF; DNA: TGTGCCAGCAGTTTACCCTCCGGGACAGGGGGCCGGGTCGGGGAGCTGTTTTTT
J: TRBJ1-5; size: NA; D: TRBD1; V: TRBV6-5; CDR3: CASRTGAYSNQPQHF; DNA: TGTGCCAGCAGAACAGGGGCTTATAGCAATCAGCCCCAGCATTTT
J: TRBJ2-5; size: NA; D: TRBD1; V: TRBV19; CDR3: CASSKPGGLETQYF; DNA: TGTGCCAGTAGTAAGCCAGGGGGCTTAGAGACCCAGTACTTC
J: TRBJ2-5; size: NA; D: TRBD1; V: TRBV5-1; CDR3: CASSAGTGAETQYF; DNA: TGCGCCAGCAGCGCAGGGACAGGGGCCGAGACCCAGTACTTC
J: TRBJ2-2; size: NA; D: NA; V: TRBV7-2; CDR3: CASSLVGTRPRELFF; DNA: TGTGCCAGCAGCTTAGTAGGGACTCGACCCCGGGAGCTGTTTTTT
J: TRBJ1-1; size: NA; D: TRBD1; V: TRBV5-6; CDR3: CASSSRDRGSVAFF; DNA: TGTGCCAGCAGCTCCCGGGACAGGGGTTCTGTAGCTTTCTTT
J: TRBJ1-2; size: NA; D: NA; V: TRBV11-2; CDR3: CASSFWPRGRSNYGYTF; DNA: TGTGCCAGCAGCTTCTGGCCTCGCGGGAGATCAAACTATGGCTACACCTTC
J: TRBJ1-1; size: NA; D: NA; V: TRBV11-2; CDR3: CASSLEPGNTEAFF; DNA: TGTGCCAGCAGCTTAGAGCCAGGGAACACTGAAGCTTTCTTT
J: TRBJ2-6; size: once; D: NA; V: TRBV5-1; CDR3: CASSLNGALRLEANVLTF; DNA: TGCGCCAGCAGCTTGAACGGGGCCCTTCGACTGGAAGCCAACGTCCTGACTTTC
J: TRBJ1-5; size: NA; D: TRBD1; V: TRBV7-3; CDR3: CASSPGTASNQPQHF; DNA: TGTGCCAGCAGCCCCGGGACAGCAAGCAATCAGCCCCAGCATTTT
J: TRBJ1-2; size: once; D: NA; V: TRBV28; CDR3: CASSSYRVSQGYGYTF; DNA: TGTGCCAGCAGTTCGTACAGGGTTAGTCAGGGCTATGGCTACACCTTC
J: TRBJ1-2; size: NA; D: NA; V: TRBV5-4; CDR3: CASSYMEFNGYTF; DNA: TGTGCCAGCAGCTACATGGAGTTCAATGGCTACACCTTC